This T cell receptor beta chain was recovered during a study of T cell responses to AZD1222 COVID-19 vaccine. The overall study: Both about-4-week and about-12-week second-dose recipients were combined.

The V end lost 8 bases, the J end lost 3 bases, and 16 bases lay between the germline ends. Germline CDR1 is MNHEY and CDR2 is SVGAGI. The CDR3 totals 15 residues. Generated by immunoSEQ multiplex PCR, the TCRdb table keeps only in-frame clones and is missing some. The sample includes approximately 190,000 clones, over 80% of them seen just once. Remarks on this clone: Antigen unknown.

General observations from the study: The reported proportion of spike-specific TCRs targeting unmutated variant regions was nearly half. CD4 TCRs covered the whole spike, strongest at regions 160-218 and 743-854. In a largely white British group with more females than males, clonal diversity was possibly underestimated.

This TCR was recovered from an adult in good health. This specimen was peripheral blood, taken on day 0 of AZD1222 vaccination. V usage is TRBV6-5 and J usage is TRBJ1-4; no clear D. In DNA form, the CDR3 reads TGTGCCAGCGGCCCCCGGGGAGGAGCTAATGAAAAACTGTTTTTT. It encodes CASGPRGGANEKLFF.